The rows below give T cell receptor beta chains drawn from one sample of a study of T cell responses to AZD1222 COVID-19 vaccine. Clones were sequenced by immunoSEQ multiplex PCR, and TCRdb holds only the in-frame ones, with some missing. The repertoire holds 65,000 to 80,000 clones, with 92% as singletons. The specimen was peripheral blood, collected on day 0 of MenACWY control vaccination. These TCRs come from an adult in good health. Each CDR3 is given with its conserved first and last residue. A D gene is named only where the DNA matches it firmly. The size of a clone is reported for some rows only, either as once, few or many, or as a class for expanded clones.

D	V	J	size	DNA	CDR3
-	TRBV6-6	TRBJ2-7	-	TGTGCCAGCAGTTACTCCAGTTACGAGCAGTACTTC	CASSYSSYEQYF
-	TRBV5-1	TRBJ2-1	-	TGCGCCAGCAGCTATCGAGGGGTGGACAATGAGCAGTTCTTC	CASSYRGVDNEQFF
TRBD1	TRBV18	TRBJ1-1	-	TGTGCCAGCTCACCCACAGGGGGCGCGAACACTGAAGCTTTCTTT	CASSPTGGANTEAFF
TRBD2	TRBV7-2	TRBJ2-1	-	TGTGCCAGCAGCTTAGAGCTAGCGGGGGGCAATGAGCAGTTCTTC	CASSLELAGGNEQFF
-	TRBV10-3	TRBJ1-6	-	TGTGCCATCAGTGAGTCGAAAACTGGACAGCCCCTCCACTTT	CAISESKTGQPLHF
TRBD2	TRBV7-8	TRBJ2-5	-	TGTGCCAGCAGCCCACTCATAGCGGGGGGGAAAGAGACCCAGTACTTC	CASSPLIAGGKETQYF
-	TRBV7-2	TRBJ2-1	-	TGTGCCAGCAGCTTAGACTTGGGGGTTAGTGAGCAGTTCTTC	CASSLDLGVSEQFF
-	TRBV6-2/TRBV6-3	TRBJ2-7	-	TGTGCCAGCAGTTACTCAGACAGGTCCCACGAGCAGTACTTC	CASSYSDRSHEQYF
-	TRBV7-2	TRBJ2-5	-	TGTGCCAGCAGCTTAAGTAATAGGGAGACCCAGTACTTC	CASSLSNRETQYF
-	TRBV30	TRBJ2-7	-	TGTGCCTGGAGTGTACTAGGTGGGGGTCCGGGTGAGCAGTACTTC	CAWSVLGGGPGEQYF
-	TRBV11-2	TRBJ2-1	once	TGTGCCAGCAGCCCAGACAGGACGAGCTACAATGAGCAGTTCTTC	CASSPDRTSYNEQFF
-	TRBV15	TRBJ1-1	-	TGTGCCACCAGCAGAGACAGGGTTGGCACTGAAGCTTTCTTT	CATSRDRVGTEAFF
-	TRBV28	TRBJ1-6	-	TGTGCCAGCAGCACCCCCGGGACTGGAAATTCACCCCTCCACTTT	CASSTPGTGNSPLHF
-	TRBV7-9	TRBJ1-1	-	TGTGCCAGCAGCACCTACACTGAAGCTTTCTTT	CASSTYTEAFF
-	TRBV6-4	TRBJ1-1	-	TGTGCCAGCAGACAGGGCAGGAACACTGAAGCTTTCTTT	CASRQGRNTEAFF
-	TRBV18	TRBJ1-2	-	TGTGCCAGCTCACACCGACAGTCTAACTATGGCTACACCTTC	CASSHRQSNYGYTF
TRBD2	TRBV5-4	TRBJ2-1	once	TGTGCCAGCAGCTGGGGCGGGGGGGCCGGGTATGAGCAGTTCTTC	CASSWGGGAGYEQFF
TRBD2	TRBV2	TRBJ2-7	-	TGTGCCAGCAGTCTAGCGGGAGGGAGCGCCTACGAGCAGTACTTC	CASSLAGGSAYEQYF
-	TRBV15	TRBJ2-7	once	TGTGCCACCAGCAGAGCCCAGGGGTGGCAGTACTTC	CATSRAQGWQYF
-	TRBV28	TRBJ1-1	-	TGTGCCAGCAGCCCGTGGGGTCGGGGCGGAAACACTGAAGCTTTCTTT	CASSPWGRGGNTEAFF
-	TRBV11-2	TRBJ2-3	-	TGTGCCAGCAATCTCCTCCCCCAGGGCGTTCTCCCAGATACGCAGTATTTT	CASNLLPQGVLPDTQYF
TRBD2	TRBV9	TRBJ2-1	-	TGTGCCAGCAGCGTAGGTCTAGCGGTCTCTGCCTCCTACAATGAGCAGTTCTTC	CASSVGLAVSASYNEQFF
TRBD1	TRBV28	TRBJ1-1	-	TGTGCCAGCAGTTCCCCGGGACAGGGGAACATGAACACTGAAGCTTTCTTT	CASSSPGQGNMNTEAFF
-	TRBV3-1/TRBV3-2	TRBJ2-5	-	TGTGCCAGCAGCCAAGATACTACTCGGGAGACCCAGTACTTC	CASSQDTTRETQYF
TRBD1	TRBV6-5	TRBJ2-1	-	TGTGCCAGCAACAATTTGGACAGGAACAATGAGCAGTTCTTC	CASNNLDRNNEQFF
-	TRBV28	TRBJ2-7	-	TGTGCCAGCAGCTCTAATTCCGGGACAAGACCCTACGAGCAGTACTTC	CASSSNSGTRPYEQYF
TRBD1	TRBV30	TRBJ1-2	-	TGTGCCTGGAGTTGGAGGACAGGGGGCGAGGGCTACACCTTC	CAWSWRTGGEGYTF
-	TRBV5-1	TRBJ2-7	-	TGCGCCAGCAGCTTGGGGGAGTACGAGCAGTACTTC	CASSLGEYEQYF
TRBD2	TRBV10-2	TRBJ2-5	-	TGCGCCAGCAGTCAAGGGCAGGGACTAGCGGGGGAGACCCAGTACTTC	CASSQGQGLAGETQYF
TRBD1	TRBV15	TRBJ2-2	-	TGTGCCACCAGCAGGGACAGGGGGGCCGGGGAGCTGTTTTTT	CATSRDRGAGELFF
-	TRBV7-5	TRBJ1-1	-	TGTGTCAGAAGCGTAGGGGACGGACGGAACACTGAAGCTTTCTTT	CVRSVGDGRNTEAFF
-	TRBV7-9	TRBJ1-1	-	TGTGCCAGCAGCACCGGACAGTCGAACACTGAAGCTTTCTTT	CASSTGQSNTEAFF
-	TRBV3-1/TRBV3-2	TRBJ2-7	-	TGTGCCAGCAGCCAAGATCGGCTAGGGAGCTACGAGCAGTACTTC	CASSQDRLGSYEQYF
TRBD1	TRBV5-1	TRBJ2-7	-	TGCGCCAGCGGGCCCGGGACAGGGGGCGTTTACGAGCAGTACTTC	CASGPGTGGVYEQYF
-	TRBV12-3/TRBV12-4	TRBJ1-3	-	TGTGCCAGCAGTACAGGCTCTGGAAACACCATATATTTT	CASSTGSGNTIYF
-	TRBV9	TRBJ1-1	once	TGTGCCAGCAGCGTCCTATCTGACACTGAAGCTTTCTTT	CASSVLSDTEAFF
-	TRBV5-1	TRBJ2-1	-	TGCGCCAGCAGGAAGGGGGACCCACCCAATGAGCAGTTCTTC	CASRKGDPPNEQFF
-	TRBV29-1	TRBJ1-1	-	TGCAGCGTTGAAAAGGGCCAGGGTGGGACTGAAGCTTTCTTT	CSVEKGQGGTEAFF
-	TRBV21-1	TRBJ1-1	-	TGTGCCAGCAGCAAATGGGGGAGGGAAAACACTGAAGCTTTCTTT	CASSKWGRENTEAFF
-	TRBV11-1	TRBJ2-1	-	TGTGCCAGCAGTGTAGAGAGGGAAAAGGGAAATGAGCAGTTCTTC	CASSVEREKGNEQFF
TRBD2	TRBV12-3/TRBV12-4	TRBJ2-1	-	TGTGCCACCGTCTTAGCGGGAGGCCATGAGCAGTTCTTC	CATVLAGGHEQFF
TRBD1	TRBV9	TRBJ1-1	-	TGTGCCAGCAGCGTCCAGGGACAGGGGGCGCGGGGGACTGAAGCTTTCTTT	CASSVQGQGARGTEAFF